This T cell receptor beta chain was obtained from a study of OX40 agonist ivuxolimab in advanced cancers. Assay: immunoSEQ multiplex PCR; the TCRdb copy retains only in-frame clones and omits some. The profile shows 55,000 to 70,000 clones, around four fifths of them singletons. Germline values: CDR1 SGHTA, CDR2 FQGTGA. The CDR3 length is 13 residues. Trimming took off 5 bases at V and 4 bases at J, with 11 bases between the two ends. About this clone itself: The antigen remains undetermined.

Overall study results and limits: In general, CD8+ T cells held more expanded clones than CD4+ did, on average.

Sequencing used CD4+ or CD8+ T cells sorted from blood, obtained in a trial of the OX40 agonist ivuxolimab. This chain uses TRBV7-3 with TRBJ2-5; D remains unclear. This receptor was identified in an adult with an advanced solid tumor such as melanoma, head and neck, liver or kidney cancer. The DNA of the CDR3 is TGTGCCAGCAGCCTATCTGGTGGAGAGACCCAGTACTTC. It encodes CASSLSGGETQYF.